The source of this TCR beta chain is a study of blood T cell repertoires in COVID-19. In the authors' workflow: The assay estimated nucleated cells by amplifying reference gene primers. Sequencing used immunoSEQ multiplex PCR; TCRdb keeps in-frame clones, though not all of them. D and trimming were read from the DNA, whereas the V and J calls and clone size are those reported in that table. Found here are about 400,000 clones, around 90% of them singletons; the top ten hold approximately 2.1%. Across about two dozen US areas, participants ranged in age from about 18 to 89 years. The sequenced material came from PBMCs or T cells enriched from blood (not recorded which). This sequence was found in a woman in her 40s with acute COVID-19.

CDR3 nucleotide sequence: TGTGCCAGCAGTTACACAGGGGCTGACGCCCTAGGTACAGCTTTCTTT. This sequence encodes CASSYTGADALGTAFF. V gene TRBV28 combines with J gene TRBJ1-1; 7 bases are a match to TRBD1. The CDR3 extends over 16 amino acids. Germline V gene lookup returns CDR1 MDHEN and CDR2 SYDVKM. After removal of 4 bases from V and 10 bases from J, the junction contained 18 bases not matched to a gene.